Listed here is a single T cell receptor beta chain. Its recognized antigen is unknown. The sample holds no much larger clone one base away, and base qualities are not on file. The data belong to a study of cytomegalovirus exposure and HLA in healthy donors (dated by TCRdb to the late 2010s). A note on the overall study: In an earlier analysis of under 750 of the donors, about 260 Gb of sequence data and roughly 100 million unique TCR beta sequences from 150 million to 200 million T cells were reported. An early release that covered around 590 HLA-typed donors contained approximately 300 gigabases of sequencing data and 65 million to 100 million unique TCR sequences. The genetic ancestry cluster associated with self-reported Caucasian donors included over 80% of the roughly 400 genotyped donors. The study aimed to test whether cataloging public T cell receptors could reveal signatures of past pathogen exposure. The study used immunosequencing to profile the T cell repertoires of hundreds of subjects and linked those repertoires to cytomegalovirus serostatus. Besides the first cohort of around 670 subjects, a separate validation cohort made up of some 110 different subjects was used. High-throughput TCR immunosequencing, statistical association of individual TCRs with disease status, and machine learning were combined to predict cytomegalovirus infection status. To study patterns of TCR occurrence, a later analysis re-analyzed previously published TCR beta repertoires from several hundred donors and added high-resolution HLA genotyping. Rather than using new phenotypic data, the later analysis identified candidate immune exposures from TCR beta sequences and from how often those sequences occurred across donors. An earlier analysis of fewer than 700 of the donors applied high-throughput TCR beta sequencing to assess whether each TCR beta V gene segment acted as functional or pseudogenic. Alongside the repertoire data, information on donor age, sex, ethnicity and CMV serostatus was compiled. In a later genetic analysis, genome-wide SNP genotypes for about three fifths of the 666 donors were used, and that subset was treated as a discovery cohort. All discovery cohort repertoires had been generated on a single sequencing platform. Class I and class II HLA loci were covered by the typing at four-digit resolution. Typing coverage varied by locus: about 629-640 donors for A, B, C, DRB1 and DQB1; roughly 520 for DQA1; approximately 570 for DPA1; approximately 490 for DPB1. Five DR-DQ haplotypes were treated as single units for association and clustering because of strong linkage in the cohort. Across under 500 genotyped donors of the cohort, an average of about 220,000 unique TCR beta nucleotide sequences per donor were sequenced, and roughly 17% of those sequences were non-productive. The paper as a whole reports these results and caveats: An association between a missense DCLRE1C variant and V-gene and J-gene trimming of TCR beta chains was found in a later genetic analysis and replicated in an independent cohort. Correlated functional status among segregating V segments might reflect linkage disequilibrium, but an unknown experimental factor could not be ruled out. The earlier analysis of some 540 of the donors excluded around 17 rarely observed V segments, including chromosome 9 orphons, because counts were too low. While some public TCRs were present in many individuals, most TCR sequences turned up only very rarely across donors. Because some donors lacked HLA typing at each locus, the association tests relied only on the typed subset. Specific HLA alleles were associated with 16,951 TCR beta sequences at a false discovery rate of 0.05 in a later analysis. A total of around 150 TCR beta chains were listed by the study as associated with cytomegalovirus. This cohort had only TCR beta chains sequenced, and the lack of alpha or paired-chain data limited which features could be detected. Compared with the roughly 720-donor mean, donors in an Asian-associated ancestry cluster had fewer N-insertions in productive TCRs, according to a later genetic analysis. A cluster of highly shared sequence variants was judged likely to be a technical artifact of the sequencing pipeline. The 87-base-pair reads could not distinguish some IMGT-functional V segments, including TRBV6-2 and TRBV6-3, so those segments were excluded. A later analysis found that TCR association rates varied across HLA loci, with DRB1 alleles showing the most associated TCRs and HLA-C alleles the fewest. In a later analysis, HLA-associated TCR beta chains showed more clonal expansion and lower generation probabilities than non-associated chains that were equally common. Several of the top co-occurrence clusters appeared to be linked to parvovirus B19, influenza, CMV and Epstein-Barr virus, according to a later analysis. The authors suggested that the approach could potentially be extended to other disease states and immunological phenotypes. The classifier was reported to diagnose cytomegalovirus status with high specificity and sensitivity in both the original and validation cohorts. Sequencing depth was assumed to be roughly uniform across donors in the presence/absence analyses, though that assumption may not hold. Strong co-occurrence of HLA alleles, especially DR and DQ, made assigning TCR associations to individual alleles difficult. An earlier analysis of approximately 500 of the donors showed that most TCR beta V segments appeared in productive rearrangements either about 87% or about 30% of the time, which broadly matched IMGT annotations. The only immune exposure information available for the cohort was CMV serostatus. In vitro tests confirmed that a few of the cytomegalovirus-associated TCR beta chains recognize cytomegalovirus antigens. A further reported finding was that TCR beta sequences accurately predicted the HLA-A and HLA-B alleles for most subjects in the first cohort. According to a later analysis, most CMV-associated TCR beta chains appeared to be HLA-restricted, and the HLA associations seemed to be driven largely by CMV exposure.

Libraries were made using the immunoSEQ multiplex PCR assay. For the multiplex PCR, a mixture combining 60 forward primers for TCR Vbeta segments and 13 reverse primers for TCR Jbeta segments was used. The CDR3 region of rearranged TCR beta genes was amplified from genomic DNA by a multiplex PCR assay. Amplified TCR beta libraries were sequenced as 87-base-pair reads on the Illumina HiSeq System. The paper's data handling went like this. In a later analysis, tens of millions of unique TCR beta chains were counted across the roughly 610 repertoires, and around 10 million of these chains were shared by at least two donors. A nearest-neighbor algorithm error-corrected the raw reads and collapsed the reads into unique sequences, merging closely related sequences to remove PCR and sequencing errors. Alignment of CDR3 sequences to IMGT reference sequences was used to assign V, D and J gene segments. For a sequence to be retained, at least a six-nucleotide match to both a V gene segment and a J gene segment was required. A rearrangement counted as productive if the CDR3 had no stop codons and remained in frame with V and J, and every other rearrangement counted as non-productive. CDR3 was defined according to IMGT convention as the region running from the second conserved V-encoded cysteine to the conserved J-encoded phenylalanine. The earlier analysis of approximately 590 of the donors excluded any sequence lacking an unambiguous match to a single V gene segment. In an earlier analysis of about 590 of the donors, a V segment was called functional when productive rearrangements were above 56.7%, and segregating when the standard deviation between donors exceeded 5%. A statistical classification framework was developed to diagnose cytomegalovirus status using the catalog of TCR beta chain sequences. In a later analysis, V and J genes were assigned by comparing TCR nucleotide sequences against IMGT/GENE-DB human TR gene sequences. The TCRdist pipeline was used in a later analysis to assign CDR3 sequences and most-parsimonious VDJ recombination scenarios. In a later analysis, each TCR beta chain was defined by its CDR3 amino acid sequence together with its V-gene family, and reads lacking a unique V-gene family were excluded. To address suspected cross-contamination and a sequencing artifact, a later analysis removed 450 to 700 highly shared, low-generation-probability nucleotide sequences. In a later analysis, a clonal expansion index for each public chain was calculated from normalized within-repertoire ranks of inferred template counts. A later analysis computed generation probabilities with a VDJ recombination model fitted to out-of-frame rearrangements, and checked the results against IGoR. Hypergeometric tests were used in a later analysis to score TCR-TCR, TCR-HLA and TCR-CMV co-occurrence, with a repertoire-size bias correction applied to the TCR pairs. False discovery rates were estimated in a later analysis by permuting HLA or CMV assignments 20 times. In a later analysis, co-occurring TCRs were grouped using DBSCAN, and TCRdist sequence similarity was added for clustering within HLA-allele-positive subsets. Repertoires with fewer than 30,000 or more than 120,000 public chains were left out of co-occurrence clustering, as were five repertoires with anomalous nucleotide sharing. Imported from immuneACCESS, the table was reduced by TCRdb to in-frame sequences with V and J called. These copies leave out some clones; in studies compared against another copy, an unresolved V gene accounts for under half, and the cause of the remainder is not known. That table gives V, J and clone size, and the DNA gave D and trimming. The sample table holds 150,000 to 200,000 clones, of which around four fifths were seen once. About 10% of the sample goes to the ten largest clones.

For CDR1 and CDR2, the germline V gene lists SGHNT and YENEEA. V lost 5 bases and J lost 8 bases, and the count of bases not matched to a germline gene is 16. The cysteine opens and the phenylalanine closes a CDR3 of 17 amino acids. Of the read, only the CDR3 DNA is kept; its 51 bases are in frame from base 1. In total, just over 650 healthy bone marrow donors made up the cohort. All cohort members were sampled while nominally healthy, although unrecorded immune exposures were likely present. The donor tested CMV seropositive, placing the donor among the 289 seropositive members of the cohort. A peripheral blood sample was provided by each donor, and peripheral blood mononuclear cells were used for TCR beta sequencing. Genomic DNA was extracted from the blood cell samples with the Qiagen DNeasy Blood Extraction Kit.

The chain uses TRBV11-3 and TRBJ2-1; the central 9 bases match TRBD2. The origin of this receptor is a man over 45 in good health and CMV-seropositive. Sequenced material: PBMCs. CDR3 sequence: CASSRGGGGRAVDEQFF. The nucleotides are TGTGCCAGCAGCCGAGGTGGGGGCGGGAGGGCCGTCGATGAGCAGTTCTTC.